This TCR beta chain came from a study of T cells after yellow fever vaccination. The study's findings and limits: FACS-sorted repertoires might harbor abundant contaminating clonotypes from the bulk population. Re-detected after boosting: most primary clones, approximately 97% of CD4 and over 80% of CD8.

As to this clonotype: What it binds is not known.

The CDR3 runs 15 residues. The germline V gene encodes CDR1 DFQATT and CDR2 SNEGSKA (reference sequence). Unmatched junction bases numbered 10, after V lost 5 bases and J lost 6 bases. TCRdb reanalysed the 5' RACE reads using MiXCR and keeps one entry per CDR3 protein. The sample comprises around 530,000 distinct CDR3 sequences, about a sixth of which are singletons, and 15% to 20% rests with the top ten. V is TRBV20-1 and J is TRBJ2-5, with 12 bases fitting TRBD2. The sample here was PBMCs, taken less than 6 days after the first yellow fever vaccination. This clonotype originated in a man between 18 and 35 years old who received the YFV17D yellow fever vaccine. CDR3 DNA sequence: TGCAGTGCTGGACCGCTAGCGGGGGGGCCTCAGACCCAGTACTTC. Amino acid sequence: CSAGPLAGGPQTQYF.